Each of the 22 T cell receptor beta chains below was sequenced from the same sample in a study of cytomegalovirus exposure and HLA in healthy donors. This PCR relied on a set of 60 Vbeta primers and 13 Jbeta primers. The method was immunoSEQ multiplex PCR; TCRdb's version includes in-frame clones alone and lacks a portion of them. The sample carries about 130,000 clones, roughly 88% recorded once. The sequencing sample was made of PBMCs. These TCRs come from a man aged 50-60 years in good health and CMV-seronegative.

The V and J genes are TRBV10-3 and TRBJ2-2, with TRBD2 matching 7 bases. Germline values: CDR1 ENHRY, CDR2 SYGVKD. V was clipped by 6 bases and J by 7 bases; unmatched bases: 8. The CDR3 consists of 14 residues. This CDR3 reads CAISVGGVDGELFF. The CDR3 DNA reads TGTGCCATCAGCGTGGGGGGGGTTGACGGGGAGCTGTTTTTT.

This chain joins TRBV6-5 and TRBJ1-2; 12 nucleotides agree with TRBD1. The V gene's germline CDR1 is MNHEY and CDR2 SVGAGI. The CDR3 has 16 residues. V trimming: 4 bases; J trimming: 8 bases; junction bases outside the gene matches: 11. CDR3 bases: TGTGCCAGCAGTTTCGGGACAGGGGGCGCGGTGGGCGGCTACACCTTC. Its protein product is CASSFGTGGAVGGYTF.

The chain recombines TRBV5-1 with TRBJ2-1; no definite D call. CDR1 is SGHRS and CDR2 is YFSETQ in the germline V gene. CDR3 length equals 11 residues. Deletions cut 2 bases from V and 8 bases from J, with 5 bases between. The CDR3 here is CASSFDYEQFF. The CDR3 DNA sequence: TGCGCCAGCAGCTTCGACTATGAGCAGTTCTTC.

The chain employs TRBV10-3 and TRBJ1-5, with D maybe TRBD1 (5 bases). CDR1 ENHRY and CDR2 SYGVKD come from the germline V gene. With 2 bases removed from V and 11 bases from J, the gap between germline ends came to 19 bases. The CDR3 has 15 amino acids. The CDR3 sequence: CAISEGLGEGQSQHF. The CDR3 region has the DNA TGTGCCATCAGTGAGGGGTTAGGGGAGGGCCAGTCCCAGCATTTT.

The rearrangement uses TRBV29-1 and TRBJ1-2, with 10 bases lining up with TRBD1. The trim removed 0 bases at V and 4 bases at J, leaving 8 bases unmatched. Germline CDR1 reads SQVTM; CDR2 reads ANQGSEA. The CDR3 is 16 residues long. CDR3 coding DNA: TGCAGCGTTGAAGAGGCCGGGACAGGGGCTGGCTATGGCTACACCTTC. This codes for CSVEEAGTGAGYGYTF.

This rearrangement joins TRBV19 to TRBJ1-6; no reliable D call. V gave up 6 bases and J gave up 6 bases, with 12 bases separating them. The CDR3 contains 14 residues. The V gene's germline CDR1 is LNHDA and CDR2 SQIVND (reference sequence). This CDR3 reads CASSARGINSPLHF. CDR3 nucleotides: TGTGCCAGTAGCGCGAGAGGCATTAATTCACCCCTCCACTTT.

V and J are TRBV6-4 and TRBJ1-2; 10 positions match TRBD1. Per the germline V gene, CDR1 is MRHNA and CDR2 is SNTAGT. The CDR3 has 11 residues. V dropped 4 bases and J dropped 13; count of bases not matched to a gene: 3. As DNA, the CDR3 is TGTGCCAGCAGTGCGGGACAGGGGATCACCTTC. It codes for CASSAGQGITF.

The CDR3 DNA follows: TGTGCCAGCAGGGAAATCGGACAGGGTTTCGCAGATACGCAGTATTTT. Encoded protein: CASREIGQGFADTQYF. V gene TRBV2 combines with J gene TRBJ2-3, with 8 nucleotides matching TRBD1. With 6 bases clipped from V and 4 bases from J, the junction kept 12 bases outside the gene matches. Germline CDR1 reads SNHLY; CDR2 reads FYNNEI. The CDR3 has 16 residues.

The chain combines TRBV5-4 with TRBJ1-6, with TRBD1 as a possible D gene (6 bases). CDR1 and CDR2 (germline): SGHNT, YYREEE (reference sequence). Trimming removed 1 base at V and 14 bases at J, with 19 bases between. The CDR3 runs 15 residues. CDR3 nucleotides: TGTGCCAGCAGCTTGCAGGGGCCCGGGTTAGGGACCCTCCACTTT. As protein: CASSLQGPGLGTLHF.

The CDR3 DNA follows: TGTGCCAGCAGCTCCTCTCCAGGGATTGGCTACACCTTC. Its protein product is CASSSSPGIGYTF. This chain connects TRBV7-9 to TRBJ1-2; possible D gene TRBD1, 5 bases. CDR1 and CDR2 (germline): SEHNR, FQNEAQ (reference sequence). This CDR3 contains 13 residues. The V end lost 4 bases, the J end lost 7 bases, and 13 bases lay between the germline ends. Full variable domain (outside the CDR3, taken from reference TRBV7-9 and TRBJ1-2): DTGVSQNPRHKITKRGQNVTFRCDPISEHNRLYWYRQTLGQGPEFLTYFQNEAQLEKSRLLSDRFSAERPKGSFSTLEIQRTEQGDSAMYLCASSSSPGIGYTFGSGTRLTVV.

The rearrangement joins TRBV11-2 to TRBJ2-5; D gene uncertain. Germline V lookup: CDR1 SGHAT, CDR2 FQNNGV. Trimming pared 5 bases from V and 4 bases from J, leaving 8 bases between. The CDR3 runs to 12 residues. The CDR3 sequence is CASSPVRETQYF. The CDR3 DNA reads as TGTGCCAGCAGCCCAGTCCGAGAGACCCAGTACTTC. Variable domain in full (rest from reference TRBV11-2 and TRBJ2-5): EAGVAQSPRYKIIEKRQSVAFWCNPISGHATLYWYQQILGQGPKLLIQFQNNGVVDDSQLPKDRFSAERLKGVDSTLKIQPAKLEDSAVYLCASSPVRETQYFGPGTRLLVL.

The chain recombines TRBV27 with TRBJ2-1, with 9 bases matching TRBD2. The V gene's germline CDR1 is MNHEY and CDR2 SMNVEV (reference sequence). V was pared by 5 bases and J by 0 bases, with 5 bases of the junction left unmatched. The CDR3 totals 16 residues. This CDR3 is CASSTLAGSSYNEQFF. CDR3 DNA: TGTGCCAGCAGTACCCTAGCGGGGAGCTCCTACAATGAGCAGTTCTTC.

The table lists this clone with a count of one. The chain couples TRBV19 to TRBJ2-7; D is possibly TRBD2 (5 bases). Germline CDR1 LNHDA, CDR2 SQIVND (reference sequence). V was clipped by 7 bases and J by 2 bases, with 15 bases between them. The CDR3 runs 14 residues. The CDR3 protein is CASTPNSGTYEQYF. The DNA of the CDR3 is TGTGCCAGTACCCCCAACAGCGGAACCTACGAGCAGTACTTC.

The gene calls are TRBV15 and TRBJ2-5, with D possibly matching TRBD2 (6 bases). V was cut by 4 bases and J by 5 bases, with 17 bases left in between. The CDR3 is 15 residues long. Germline V gene sequence: CDR1 LNHNV, CDR2 YYDKDF (reference sequence). CDR3 loop: CATSILRRVGETQYF. The CDR3 coding sequence is TGTGCCACCAGCATTCTCAGGAGGGTCGGGGAGACCCAGTACTTC.

The chain carries TRBV7-9 and TRBJ2-7; D is possibly TRBD2 (5 bases). Trimming pared 5 bases from V and 6 bases from J, leaving 14 bases between. The germline gives CDR1 SEHNR, CDR2 FQNEAQ (reference sequence). The CDR3 is 13 residues long. The CDR3 nucleotides read TGTGCCAGCAGCCCCCCGCGCGAGGGCGAGCAGTACTTC. Protein product: CASSPPREGEQYF.

Comment on this clone: The sample contains more than one DNA sequence encoding this CDR3. CDR3 residues: CASSLALAGTYNEQFF. CDR3 in DNA: TGTGCCAGCAGCTTAGCACTAGCGGGGACCTACAATGAGCAGTTCTTC. The V gene is TRBV7-9, the J gene TRBJ2-1; 10 positions match TRBD2. The CDR3 loop spans 16 amino acids. Trimming removed 0 bases from V and 2 bases from J; junction bases left unmatched: 1. Germline CDR1 is SEHNR and CDR2 is FQNEAQ (reference sequence).

The V call is TRBV2, the J call TRBJ1-4; 9 bases line up with TRBD1. The germline gives CDR1 SNHLY, CDR2 FYNNEI. Germline trimming cut 6 bases from V and 5 bases from J; bases unmatched to any gene: 4. The CDR3 covers 14 residues. The DNA of the CDR3 is TGTGCCAGCAGCAGGGGACAGGGAAATGAAAAACTGTTTTTT. This sequence encodes CASSRGQGNEKLFF.

J is TRBJ2-5 and V is TRBV5-1, with 7 bases matching TRBD1. The end of the DNA fits TRBJ2-7 better, so the J call may be wrong. CDR1 and CDR2 (germline): SGHRS, YFSETQ. The CDR3 sequence is 14 residues long. As DNA, the CDR3 is TGCGCCAGCAGCTTGAATACAGGGGTAGACGAGCAGTACTTC. Translating gives CASSLNTGVDEQYF.

The chain is built from TRBV19 and TRBJ1-5; possible D gene TRBD1, 5 bases. The V gene's germline CDR1 is LNHDA and CDR2 SQIVND (reference sequence). The CDR3 has 16 residues. V lost 1 base, J lost 5 bases, and 15 bases lay in between. CDR3 in DNA: TGTGCCAGTAGTATAGTCGGACAAAGATGGGATCAGCCCCAGCATTTT. Protein: CASSIVGQRWDQPQHF.

CDR3 amino acids: CASSFSRSTDTQYF. The CDR3 DNA is TGTGCCAGCAGCTTTTCGAGGTCCACAGATACGCAGTATTTT. The chain couples TRBV7-2 to TRBJ2-3; D gene unclear. The CDR3 runs 14 residues. V was clipped by 3 bases and J by 2 bases, with 9 bases between them. Germline V CDR1 and CDR2: SGHTA, FQGNSA. The whole variable domain, remainder taken from reference TRBV7-2 and TRBJ2-3, is GAGVSQSPSNKVTEKGKDVELRCDPISGHTALYWYRQSLGQGLEFLIYFQGNSAPDKSGLPSDRFSAERTGGSVSTLTIQRTQQEDSAVYLCASSFSRSTDTQYFGPGTRLTVL.

The rearrangement joins TRBV7-9 to TRBJ1-1; D not resolved. The CDR3 covers 12 residues. The ends were cut back, 5 bases at V and 6 bases at J, with 10 bases in the middle. The germline CDR1 and CDR2 sequences are SEHNR and FQNEAQ (reference sequence). The CDR3 reads CASSERTSEAFF. In DNA form, the CDR3 reads TGTGCCAGCAGCGAGCGGACGTCTGAAGCTTTCTTT.

The chain recombines TRBV9 with TRBJ1-2, with 9 bases that match TRBD1. This CDR3 spans 16 amino acids. V lost 4 bases and J lost 4; bases outside the gene matches: 11. Germline V gene data show CDR1 as SGDLS and CDR2 as YYNGEE. The chain's CDR3 is CASSSPDRGGTYGYTF. The DNA for the CDR3 is TGTGCCAGCAGCTCCCCGGACAGGGGAGGTACCTATGGCTACACCTTC.